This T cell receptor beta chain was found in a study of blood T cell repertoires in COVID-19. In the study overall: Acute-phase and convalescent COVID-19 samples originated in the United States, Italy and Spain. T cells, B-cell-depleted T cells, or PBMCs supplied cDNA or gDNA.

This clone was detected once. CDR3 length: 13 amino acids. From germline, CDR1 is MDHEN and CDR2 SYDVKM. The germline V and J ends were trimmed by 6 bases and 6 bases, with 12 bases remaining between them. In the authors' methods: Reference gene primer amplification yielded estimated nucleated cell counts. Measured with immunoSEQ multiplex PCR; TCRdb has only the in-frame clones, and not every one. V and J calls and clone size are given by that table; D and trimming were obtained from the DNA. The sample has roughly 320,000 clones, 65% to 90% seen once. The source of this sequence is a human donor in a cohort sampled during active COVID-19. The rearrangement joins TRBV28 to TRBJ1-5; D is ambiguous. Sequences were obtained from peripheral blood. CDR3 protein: CASRDRVGQPQHF. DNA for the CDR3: TGTGCCAGCAGGGATCGGGTCGGTCAGCCCCAGCATTTT.